At least ten counts were recorded for the clone carrying this T cell receptor (beta chain). Bone marrow was sampled from every patient at the time of active disease. The library was built from about 0.4 ug RNA with molecular barcoded adaptors for alpha/delta and beta/gamma chains. TCRdb re-analysed the reads in MiXCR, keeping a single row per CDR3 protein. Of some 22,000 distinct CDR3 sequences listed, roughly 19% are singletons. The data derive from a study of read filtering for tumor transcriptome and immune sequencing. Background on the study: Transcriptome libraries were built from DNase-treated RNA.

CDR1 and CDR2 (germline): SQVTM, ANQGSEA. The CDR3 contains 16 residues. The ends lost 4 bases at V and 0 bases at J; junction bases unmatched: 8. Sequencing input: a population of CD138-negative cells sorted from bone marrow. The chain combines TRBV29-1 with TRBJ2-1; TRBD2 matches at 8 bases. The TCR was taken from a donor at least 40 years old with multiple myeloma. In DNA form, the CDR3 reads TGCAGCGTTGTAACCGGGACTAGTCTCTCCTACAATGAGCAGTTCTTC. Its protein product is CSVVTGTSLSYNEQFF.